These 8 T cell receptor beta chains came from one sample sequenced in a study of blood T cell repertoires in COVID-19. The repertoire was sequenced with immunoSEQ multiplex PCR; TCRdb's copy has only in-frame clones and lacks some. The table lists about 300,000 clones, approximately 84% of them singletons. The specimen was peripheral blood. These receptors came from a human donor with COVID-19, enrolled during active disease. The donor label of this sample is uncertain.

J is TRBJ1-5 and V is TRBV23-1, with 8 bases lining up with TRBD1. TRBV23-1 is annotated as an ORF whose role is uncertain. The CDR3 contains 16 residues. Trimming cost V 3 bases and J 1 base; bases outside gene matches: 5. The CDR3 DNA reads as TGCGCCAGCAGTCACCGGGACAGGAAAAGCAATCAGCCCCAGCATTTT. The encoded protein is CASSHRDRKSNQPQHF.

V is TRBV9 and J is TRBJ2-7, with D maybe TRBD2 (5 bases). Trimming took 0 bases from V and 3 from J, leaving 10 bases between them. This CDR3 region has 14 residues. Germline V lookup: CDR1 SGDLS, CDR2 YYNGEE. CDR3 sequence: CASSVDEGDYEQYF. The DNA for the CDR3 is TGTGCCAGCAGCGTAGATGAGGGAGACTACGAGCAGTACTTC.

The J gene is TRBJ2-2, the V gene TRBV15; D not certain. In germline, CDR1 is LNHNV, CDR2 YYDKDF (reference sequence). V lost 1 base and J 0 bases, leaving 9 bases between the germline ends. The CDR3 totals 16 residues. CDR3 nucleotides: TGTGCCACCAGCAGAGTGAAGCCCTCGAACACCGGGGAGCTGTTTTTT. Residues: CATSRVKPSNTGELFF.

The rearrangement joins TRBV7-9 to TRBJ2-7; a possible D gene is TRBD1 (6 bases). Per germline, CDR1 SEHNR and CDR2 FQNEAQ (reference sequence). V gave up 2 bases and J gave up 5 bases, with 10 bases separating them. The CDR3 contains 13 residues. CDR3 protein: CASSLTGRNEQYF. The CDR3 DNA reads as TGTGCCAGCAGCTTAACAGGGCGGAACGAGCAGTACTTC.

The chain is built from TRBV4-2 and TRBJ1-4; unclear D gene. The CDR3 extends over 15 amino acids. V lost 1 base and J lost 7, with 13 bases in between. CDR1 LGHNA and CDR2 YNFKEQ come from the germline V gene. This CDR3 is CASSQVSLRGEKLFF. The CDR3 region has the DNA TGTGCCAGCAGCCAAGTCTCTCTTAGAGGTGAAAAACTGTTTTTT.

J is TRBJ2-7 and V is TRBV7-9; 7 bases match TRBD1. The CDR3 loop spans 16 amino acids. CDR1 is SEHNR and CDR2 is FQNEAQ in the germline V gene (reference sequence). V shed 5 bases and J 5 bases; nucleotides not matched to a gene: 15. The CDR3 sequence: CASSASSTGYRDEQYF. CDR3 sequence (DNA): TGTGCCAGCAGCGCAAGCTCGACAGGGTACAGGGACGAGCAGTACTTC.

V is TRBV27 and J is TRBJ2-5; 14 bases are a match to TRBD2. CDR3 size: 15 residues. The V gene's germline CDR1 is MNHEY and CDR2 SMNVEV (reference sequence). Trimming removed 10 bases from V and 2 bases from J; junction bases left unmatched: 6. For the CDR3, the DNA is TGTGCCACCCTGGGACTAGCGGGAGCGCAAGAGACCCAGTACTTC. Translating gives CATLGLAGAQETQYF.

The V and J genes are TRBV7-2 and TRBJ2-7; 11 bases align to TRBD1. The ends lost 5 bases at V and 3 bases at J; junction bases unmatched: 9. This CDR3 region has 16 residues. Looked up from germline, CDR1 is SGHTA and CDR2 is FQGNSA. The CDR3 loop reads CASSPTSGTGGYEQYF. In DNA form, the CDR3 reads TGTGCCAGCAGCCCAACCTCCGGGACAGGGGGCTACGAGCAGTACTTC.